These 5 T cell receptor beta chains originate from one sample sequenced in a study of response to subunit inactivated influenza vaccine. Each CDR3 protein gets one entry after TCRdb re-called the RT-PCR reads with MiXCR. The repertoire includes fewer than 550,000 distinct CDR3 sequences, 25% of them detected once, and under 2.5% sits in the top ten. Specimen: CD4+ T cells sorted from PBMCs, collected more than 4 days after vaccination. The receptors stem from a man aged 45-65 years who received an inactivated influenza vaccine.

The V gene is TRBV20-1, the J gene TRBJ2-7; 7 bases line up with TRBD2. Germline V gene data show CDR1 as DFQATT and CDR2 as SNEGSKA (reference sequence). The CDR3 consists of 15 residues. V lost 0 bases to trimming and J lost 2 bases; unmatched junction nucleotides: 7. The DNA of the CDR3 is TGCAGTGCTAGAGAGGAGCGGGGCCCCCCCTACGAGCAGTACTTC. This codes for CSAREERGPPYEQYF.

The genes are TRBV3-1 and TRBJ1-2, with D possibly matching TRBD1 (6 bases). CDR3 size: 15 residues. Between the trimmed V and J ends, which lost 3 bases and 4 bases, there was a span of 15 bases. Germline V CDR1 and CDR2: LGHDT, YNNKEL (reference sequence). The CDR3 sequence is CASSHISQGTYGYTF. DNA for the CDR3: TGTGCCAGCAGCCATATCTCACAGGGCACCTATGGCTACACCTTC. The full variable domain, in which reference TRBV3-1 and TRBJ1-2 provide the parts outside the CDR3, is DTAVSQTPKYLVTQMGNDKSIKCEQNLGHDTMYWYKQDSKKFLKIMFSYNNKELIINETVPNRFSPKSPDKAHLNLHINSLELGDSAVYFCASSHISQGTYGYTFGSGTRLTVV.

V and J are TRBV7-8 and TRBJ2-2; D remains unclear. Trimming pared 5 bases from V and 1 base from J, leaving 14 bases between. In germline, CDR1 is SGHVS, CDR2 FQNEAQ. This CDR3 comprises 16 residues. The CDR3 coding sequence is TGTGCCAGCAGCACTCCATGGCGGTTGAACACCGGGGAGCTGTTTTTT. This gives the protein CASSTPWRLNTGELFF.

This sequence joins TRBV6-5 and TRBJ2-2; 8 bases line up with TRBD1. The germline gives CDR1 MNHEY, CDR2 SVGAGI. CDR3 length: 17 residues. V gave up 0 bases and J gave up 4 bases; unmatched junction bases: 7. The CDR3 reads CASSYSGRGQGTGELFF. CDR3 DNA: TGTGCCAGCAGTTACTCGGGCAGGGGGCAAGGCACCGGGGAGCTGTTTTTT.

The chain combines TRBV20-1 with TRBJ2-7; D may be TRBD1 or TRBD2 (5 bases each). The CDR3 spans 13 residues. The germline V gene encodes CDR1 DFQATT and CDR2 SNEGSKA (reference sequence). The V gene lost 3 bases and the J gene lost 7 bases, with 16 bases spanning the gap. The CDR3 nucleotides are TGCAGTGCTAGTTCGACAGCGGTCTGGGAGCAGTACTTC. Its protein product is CSASSTAVWEQYF.